The entry below describes one T cell receptor beta chain. The data are from a study of blood T cell repertoires in COVID-19. Study overall: The origin of the acute and convalescent COVID-19 samples was the United States, Italy and Spain. Sample material is recorded as cDNA or gDNA derived from T cells, B-cell-depleted T cells, or PBMCs.

CDR1 is LGHDT and CDR2 is YNNKEL in the germline V gene (reference sequence). There are 14 residues in the CDR3. V was trimmed by 4 bases and J by 2 bases, leaving 11 bases between them. As originally analysed: Reference gene primer amplification in the assay estimated nucleated cell counts. Assay used: immunoSEQ multiplex PCR; TCRdb lists only in-frame clones, some missing. V, J and clone size are those of that table, while D and trimming were read from the DNA. The sample yields tens of thousands of clones, about 89% seen once. The receptor was derived from a man between 65 and 85 years old with active or convalescent COVID-19. Sequencing was performed on peripheral blood. This sequence joins TRBV3-1 (or the pseudogene TRBV3-2) and TRBJ1-1, with D unclear. CDR3 region: CASSRLEANTEAFF. For the CDR3, the DNA is TGTGCCAGCAGCCGGTTAGAAGCTAACACTGAAGCTTTCTTT.